Below, 23 T cell receptor beta chains from the same sample are listed, as sequenced in a study of blood T cell repertoires in COVID-19. The data were produced by immunoSEQ multiplex PCR, yet TCRdb's version contains in-frame clones alone and is incomplete. This table holds about 200,000 clones, 80% to 85% found once. Sequencing used PBMCs or T cells enriched from blood (not recorded which). The source is a man between 40 and 49 years old who had recovered from COVID-19.

The chain couples TRBV9 to TRBJ2-2, with 7 bases identical to TRBD1. CDR1 SGDLS and CDR2 YYNGEE come from the germline V gene. V trimming: 0 bases; J trimming: 2 bases; junction bases outside the gene matches: 4. The CDR3 has 16 residues. CDR3: CASSVAGQLNTGELFF. CDR3 nucleotide sequence: TGTGCCAGCAGCGTAGCGGGACAGCTTAACACCGGGGAGCTGTTTTTT.

The genes are TRBV10-3 and TRBJ2-2, with 9 bases identical to TRBD1. J lost 2 bases, V lost 4 bases, and 2 bases had no gene match. The germline CDR1 and CDR2 sequences are ENHRY and SYGVKD. The CDR3 runs to 15 residues. The CDR3 nucleotides read TGTGCCATCAGTGCGGGACAGGGAAACACCGGGGAGCTGTTTTTT. Protein sequence: CAISAGQGNTGELFF.

The V and J genes are TRBV9 and TRBJ2-2, with D perhaps matching TRBD1 (6 bases). This CDR3 is 16 amino acids long. The germline V gene encodes CDR1 SGDLS and CDR2 YYNGEE. Trimming took off 0 bases at V and 6 bases at J, with 15 bases between the two ends. CDR3 region: CASSVGRQANAGELFF. The CDR3 DNA follows: TGTGCCAGCAGCGTAGGAAGACAGGCAAACGCCGGGGAGCTGTTTTTT.

This chain connects TRBV5-1 to TRBJ1-1; D unclear. The CDR3 sequence is 15 residues long. Per germline, CDR1 SGHRS and CDR2 YFSETQ. Between the trimmed V and J ends, which lost 0 bases and 1 base, there was a span of 10 bases. The CDR3 nucleotides are TGCGCCAGCAGCTTGGAGCCCCCGAGGAACACTGAAGCTTTCTTT. Residues: CASSLEPPRNTEAFF.

This sequence joins TRBV7-8 and TRBJ1-5, with D unresolved. CDR1 is SGHVS, CDR2 FQNEAQ, per germline. CDR3 length: 18 amino acids. V was pared by 1 base and J by 3 bases, with 19 bases between. In DNA form, the CDR3 reads TGTGCCAGCAGCTTAGGGCTCCGGGTGGCACATTACAATCAGCCCCAGCATTTT. As protein: CASSLGLRVAHYNQPQHF. Variable domain in full (rest from reference TRBV7-8 and TRBJ1-5): GAGVSQSPRYKVAKRGQDVALRCDPISGHVSLFWYQQALGQGPEFLTYFQNEAQLDKSGLPSDRFFAERPEGSVSTLKIQRTQQEDSAVYLCASSLGLRVAHYNQPQHFGDGTRLSIL.

The chain couples TRBV7-2 to TRBJ1-2; possibly TRBD1 for D (6 bases). CDR3 length: 15 residues. V was clipped by 2 bases and J by 1 base, with 11 bases between them. From germline, CDR1 is SGHTA and CDR2 FQGNSA. CDR3 DNA sequence: TGTGCCAGCAGCTTATATAGGGACATTAACTATGGCTACACCTTC. Translation: CASSLYRDINYGYTF. Filled out from reference TRBV7-2 and TRBJ1-2, the complete variable domain reads GAGVSQSPSNKVTEKGKDVELRCDPISGHTALYWYRQSLGQGLEFLIYFQGNSAPDKSGLPSDRFSAERTGGSVSTLTIQRTQQEDSAVYLCASSLYRDINYGYTFGSGTRLTVV.

This clone occurred a few times. This chain links TRBV5-5 with TRBJ1-1; D is unresolved. Germline-derived CDR1 and CDR2 are SGHKS and YYEKEE (reference sequence). The CDR3 is 13 residues long. V lost 4 bases and J lost 6, with 13 bases in between. CDR3 nucleotides: TGTGCCAGCAGCCCGGAGGGAGAGGCTGAAGCTTTCTTT. As protein: CASSPEGEAEAFF.

The J gene is TRBJ1-3, the V gene TRBV3-1 (or the pseudogene TRBV3-2); 8 bases line up with TRBD1. V shed 3 bases and J 5 bases; nucleotides not matched to a gene: 9. This CDR3 has 16 amino acids. Germline CDR1 reads LGHDT; CDR2 reads YNNKEL (reference sequence). In nucleotides, the CDR3 is TGTGCCAGCAGCCACCATGGACAGGGAGCAAGAAACACCATATATTTT. This gives the protein CASSHHGQGARNTIYF.

The CDR3 DNA reads TGTGCCAGCAGTTACACCGCGGGTCAGCCCCAGCATTTT. Protein product: CASSYTAGQPQHF. This sequence joins TRBV12-3 or TRBV12-4 and TRBJ1-5; D gene uncertain. Between the trimmed V and J ends, which lost 4 bases and 6 bases, there was a span of 10 bases. This CDR3 contains 13 residues.

The V and J genes are TRBV29-1 and TRBJ1-2, with unresolved D. Per germline, CDR1 SQVTM and CDR2 ANQGSEA. V was clipped by 0 bases and J by 8 bases, with 7 bases between them. CDR3 length: 11 residues. Here the CDR3 reads CSVEDIKGYTF. CDR3 DNA sequence: TGCAGCGTTGAAGATATAAAAGGCTACACCTTC.

Turning to this clone: The identical CDR3 is also encoded by other nucleotide sequences in the sample. J is TRBJ1-5 and V is TRBV11-2; perhaps TRBD1 as D (6 bases). CDR3 length: 13 residues. From germline, CDR1 is SGHAT and CDR2 FQNNGV. The V end was cut by 4 bases, the J end by 4 bases, with 8 bases between. This chain's CDR3 is CASSSDRNQPQHF. Here the CDR3 DNA reads TGTGCCAGCAGCTCGGACAGAAATCAGCCCCAGCATTTT.

The chain is built from TRBV10-1 and TRBJ1-2; D is possibly TRBD1 (5 bases). Deletions cut 5 bases from V and 2 bases from J, with 9 bases between. The CDR3 spans 13 residues. CDR1 is WNHNN and CDR2 is SYGVQD in the germline V gene (reference sequence). The CDR3 protein is CASSIDRNYGYTF. The CDR3 DNA reads as TGCGCCAGCAGTATCGACAGAAACTATGGCTACACCTTC.

The chain recombines TRBV4-3 with TRBJ2-1; D is possibly TRBD2 (6 bases). V was pared by 0 bases and J by 4 bases, with 13 bases between. This CDR3 has 16 amino acids. Germline CDR1 reads LGHNA; CDR2 reads YSLEER. The CDR3 DNA reads as TGCGCCAGCAGCCAAGATAGGACTACTAATTACAATGAGCAGTTCTTC. Its protein is CASSQDRTTNYNEQFF.

V gene TRBV25-1 combines with J gene TRBJ2-7, with D tentatively TRBD1 (6 bases). With 2 bases removed from V and 1 base from J, the gap between germline ends came to 9 bases. Looked up from germline, CDR1 is MGHDK and CDR2 is SYGVNS. This CDR3 spans 14 amino acids. The DNA of the CDR3 is TGTGCCAGCAGTGAACAGGGGACGTCCTACGAGCAGTACTTC. Translation: CASSEQGTSYEQYF.

V usage is TRBV7-9 and J usage is TRBJ2-7, with no clear D. Germline lookup yields CDR1 SEHNR and CDR2 FQNEAQ (reference sequence). V lost 4 bases and J lost 4, with 8 bases in between. CDR3 length: 12 residues. This CDR3 reads CASSSDIYEQYF. The CDR3 nucleotides read TGTGCCAGCAGCTCAGACATTTACGAGCAGTACTTC.

The V and J genes are TRBV6-5 and TRBJ2-1; D is undetermined. The ends were cut back, 2 bases at V and 5 bases at J, with 16 bases in the middle. The CDR3 runs 16 residues. Germline values: CDR1 MNHEY, CDR2 SVGAGI. CDR3 loop: CASSYSSPRRDNEQFF. DNA for the CDR3: TGTGCCAGCAGTTACAGTTCTCCTCGTCGGGACAATGAGCAGTTCTTC.

The V gene is TRBV3-1 (or the pseudogene TRBV3-2), the J gene TRBJ1-2, with 10 bases identical to TRBD1. Germline trimming cut 3 bases from V and 4 bases from J; bases unmatched to any gene: 5. Germline V gene sequence: CDR1 LGHDT, CDR2 YNNKEL (reference sequence). The length of the CDR3 is 15 residues. CDR3 coding DNA: TGTGCCAGCAGCCAGGGCGGACAGGGGGTCTATGGCTACACCTTC. Translated: CASSQGGQGVYGYTF.

This sequence joins TRBV7-9 and TRBJ2-3, with D maybe TRBD1 (5 bases). The V gene's germline CDR1 is SEHNR and CDR2 FQNEAQ (reference sequence). V was shortened by 3 bases and J by 8 bases, with 12 bases between the two germline ends. This CDR3 has 13 residues. The CDR3 DNA reads TGTGCCAGCAGCTTGGACGGAAGGGGTACGCAGTATTTT. Amino acids: CASSLDGRGTQYF.

The chain recombines TRBV4-3 with TRBJ1-5; no reliable D call. This CDR3 is built from 15 residues. Germline CDR1 reads LGHNA; CDR2 reads YSLEER. V was trimmed by 0 bases and J by 4 bases, leaving 10 bases between them. The CDR3 DNA is TGCGCCAGCAGCCAAGACGGCGGGAGGAATCAGCCCCAGCATTTT. Protein: CASSQDGGRNQPQHF.

V is TRBV27 and J is TRBJ1-6; D unclear. CDR1 and CDR2 from the germline V gene are MNHEY and SMNVEV (reference sequence). This CDR3 has 15 amino acids. V was clipped by 0 bases and J by 10 bases, with 13 bases between them. The CDR3 region has the DNA TGTGCCAGCAGTTTATCTAAGGGTGGCGGGTCACCCCTCCACTTT. Translated: CASSLSKGGGSPLHF.

The rearrangement joins TRBV24-1 to TRBJ1-5; D perhaps matches TRBD1 (5 bases). Per germline, CDR1 KGHDR and CDR2 SFDVKD. V was shortened by 4 bases and J by 0 bases, with 9 bases between the two germline ends. This CDR3 is 15 amino acids long. The CDR3 loop reads CATSESGHSNQPQHF. The CDR3 DNA reads as TGTGCCACCAGTGAGTCAGGGCATAGCAATCAGCCCCAGCATTTT.

The chain recombines TRBV3-1 (or the pseudogene TRBV3-2) with TRBJ2-5, with a tentative D call TRBD2 (6 bases). CDR1 LGHDT and CDR2 YNNKEL come from the germline V gene (reference sequence). V dropped 3 bases and J dropped 5 bases, with 19 bases sitting between them. The CDR3 covers 16 residues. In DNA form, the CDR3 reads TGTGCCAGCAGCCAGTTGTCTCCCCGGGGGAGGGAGACCCAGTACTTC. Protein product: CASSQLSPRGRETQYF.

The rearrangement links TRBV11-3 to TRBJ1-2; D possibly corresponds to TRBD1 (6 bases). This CDR3 spans 13 amino acids. Germline lookup yields CDR1 SGHNT and CDR2 YENEEA. The V end was cut by 5 bases, the J end by 10 bases, with 17 bases between. The CDR3 reads CASSPLTGFYYTF. The CDR3 region has the DNA TGTGCCAGCAGCCCACTCACAGGGTTTTACTACACCTTC.